This T cell receptor (beta chain) emerged from a study of blood T cell repertoires in COVID-19. Study background: COVID-19 samples, acute and convalescent, were from the United States, Italy and Spain. From T cells, B-cell-depleted T cells, or PBMCs came the material, which was cDNA or gDNA.

Original handling: Researchers report that nucleated cell counts were estimated from reference gene primer amplification. The repertoire was sequenced with immunoSEQ multiplex PCR; TCRdb's copy has only in-frame clones and lacks some. That table gives V, J and clone size, and the DNA gave D and trimming. Here the sample spans around 62,000 clones, 84% being singletons. Material: peripheral blood. The clonotype originates from a man between 45 and 60 years old with active COVID-19.

As DNA, the CDR3 is TGTGCCAGCAGCTTGCCGGAGGGGAACTATGGCTACACCTTC. Translation: CASSLPEGNYGYTF. The chain couples TRBV5-6 to TRBJ1-2; maybe TRBD1 (5 bases). The CDR3 is 14 residues long. Between the trimmed V and J ends, which lost 1 base and 2 bases, there was a span of 9 bases. CDR1 and CDR2 from the germline V gene are SGHDT and YYEEEE.